Listed below are T cell receptor beta chains from one sample, sequenced in a study of blood T cell repertoires in COVID-19. The table came from immunoSEQ multiplex PCR; TCRdb's copy has only in-frame clones and leaves some out. There are 450,000 or so clones in the sample; 80% to 95% occur only once, and approximately 0.55% lies in the top ten. Sequences were obtained from PBMCs or T cells enriched from blood (not recorded which). The receptors come from a man aged 18 to 29 who had recovered from COVID-19. Each CDR3 is given with its conserved first and last residue. Each record gives: V gene, clone size, D gene, J gene, CDR3 DNA, CDR3 protein. A D gene is named only where the DNA matches it firmly. Some rows mark clone size as missing; the rest say once, few, many or name a class of expanded clone.

>TRBV28|NA|TRBD1|TRBJ2-1
TGTGCCAGCAGAGCCGGGACAGAACCCAGGGGATATTACAATGAGCAGTTCTTC
CASRAGTEPRGYYNEQFF
>TRBV27|once|TRBD2|TRBJ2-3
TGTGCCAGCACAACTAGCGTGGCTAGCACAGATACGCAGTATTTT
CASTTSVASTDTQYF
>TRBV5-4|NA|NA|TRBJ2-3
TGTGCCAGCAGCTTGGTAGGGGCAGATACGCAGTATTTT
CASSLVGADTQYF
>TRBV19|NA|NA|TRBJ2-5
TGTGCCAGTAGTATGGATTGGGGGACCCAGGGGGAGACCCAGTACTTC
CASSMDWGTQGETQYF
>TRBV19|NA|NA|TRBJ1-5
TGTGCCAGTAGTATAGGGATGCAGGGAGGACAGCCCCAGCATTTT
CASSIGMQGGQPQHF
>TRBV2|NA|NA|TRBJ1-1
TGTGCCAGCAGGAGAACAGGAAACACTGAAGCTTTCTTT
CASRRTGNTEAFF
>TRBV27|NA|NA|TRBJ1-4
TGTGCCAGCCGGTCGGCAACTAATGAAAAACTGTTTTTT
CASRSATNEKLFF
>TRBV3-1/TRBV3-2|NA|TRBD1|TRBJ1-2
TGTGCCAGCAGCAGGGGGACAGGAAACTATGGCTACACCTTC
CASSRGTGNYGYTF
>TRBV10-3|few|TRBD2|TRBJ2-1
TGTGCCATCGGGAGCGGGAGTGTAAATGAGCAGTTCTTC
CAIGSGSVNEQFF
>TRBV7-2|NA|NA|TRBJ1-2
TGTGCCAGCAGCCCCTACCCAGGGGATGGCTACACCTTC
CASSPYPGDGYTF
>TRBV9|NA|NA|TRBJ2-7
TGTGCCAGCAGCGTACCGGTGACAGGCTCCTACGAGCAGTACTTC
CASSVPVTGSYEQYF
>TRBV6-1|NA|NA|TRBJ2-7
TGTGCCAGCAGTGAAGAAAATCGGCTAGCTCAAGACTACGAGCAGTACTTC
CASSEENRLAQDYEQYF
>TRBV7-9|NA|NA|TRBJ1-5
TGTGCCAGCAGCTCCAACAGGACTAGCAATCAGCCCCAGCATTTT
CASSSNRTSNQPQHF
>TRBV9|NA|NA|TRBJ2-3
TGTGCCAGCAGCGCGAGGGGGGGCGTGGATACGCAGTATTTT
CASSARGGVDTQYF
>TRBV11-3|NA|TRBD1|TRBJ2-7
TGTGCCAGCAGCTTAGATCCCCCCGGGACAGGGGGTAGCTCCTACGAGCAGTACTTC
CASSLDPPGTGGSSYEQYF
>TRBV19|NA|NA|TRBJ2-1
TGTGCCAGTAGTATGCGGAGAGGCTCCTACAATGAGCAGTTCTTC
CASSMRRGSYNEQFF
>TRBV19|NA|NA|TRBJ1-2
TGTGCCAGCGCAGCCGACTTGAACTATGGCTACACCTTC
CASAADLNYGYTF
>TRBV2|NA|NA|TRBJ1-1
TGTGCCAGCAGTGAAAACAGCTTGCTCCTGAACACTGAAGCTTTCTTT
CASSENSLLLNTEAFF
>TRBV5-1|NA|NA|TRBJ2-3
TGCGCCAGCAGCTTGGTTAGGGGGATGACAGATACGCAGTATTTT
CASSLVRGMTDTQYF
>TRBV27|NA|NA|TRBJ1-1
TGTGCCAGCAGTCTAACAGGGCACCGCCTGAACACTGAAGCTTTCTTT
CASSLTGHRLNTEAFF
>TRBV2|NA|NA|TRBJ1-2
TGTGCCAGCAGTGAAATGTGGGGGGACTATGGCTACACCTTC
CASSEMWGDYGYTF
>TRBV5-6|once|NA|TRBJ1-2
TGTGCCAGCAGCACTCCAGGGGATGGCTACACCTTC
CASSTPGDGYTF
>TRBV3-1/TRBV3-2|NA|NA|TRBJ2-1
TGTGCCAGCAGCCAAATACTTCAAGACAATGAGCAGTTCTTC
CASSQILQDNEQFF
>TRBV5-1|NA|NA|TRBJ2-3
TGCGCCAGCAGCTTGGCCGGACGGACTGGCACAGATACGCAGTATTTT
CASSLAGRTGTDTQYF
>TRBV2|NA|NA|TRBJ2-3
TGTGCCAGCAGTGAAGACCGCGCCACAGATACGCAGTATTTT
CASSEDRATDTQYF
>TRBV10-3|NA|NA|TRBJ2-3
TGTGCCATCACCAACACAGATACGCAGTATTTT
CAITNTDTQYF
>TRBV14|NA|NA|TRBJ1-1
TGTGCCAGCAGCCTAGTAGCCATGAACACTGAAGCTTTCTTT
CASSLVAMNTEAFF
>TRBV28|NA|NA|TRBJ1-5
TGTGCCAGCAGTTTTTCTCTAGCCGGCGAGAATCAGCCCCAGCATTTT
CASSFSLAGENQPQHF
>TRBV28|NA|NA|TRBJ1-2
TGTGCCAGCTGGGGGGATGGCTACACCTTC
CASWGDGYTF
>TRBV27|NA|TRBD1|TRBJ2-7
TGTGCCAGCAGGAGCTGGGAGACAGGGGACGAGCAGTACTTC
CASRSWETGDEQYF
>TRBV7-9|NA|TRBD2|TRBJ2-3
TGTGCCAGCAGCCGGACTAGCGGGGTGGTCACAGATACGCAGTATTTT
CASSRTSGVVTDTQYF
>TRBV19|NA|NA|TRBJ1-5
TGTGCCAGTAGTATTAAAGGGGCCGGAAACAATCAGCCCCAGCATTTT
CASSIKGAGNNQPQHF
>TRBV3-1/TRBV3-2|NA|NA|TRBJ1-2
TGTGCCAGCAGCCAAGATTTCGGGGGGAACTATGGCTACACCTTC
CASSQDFGGNYGYTF
>TRBV5-6|NA|TRBD1|TRBJ1-1
TGTGCCAGCAGCTTGGGGACAGGGCTTAACACTGAAGCTTTCTTT
CASSLGTGLNTEAFF
>TRBV3-1/TRBV3-2|NA|NA|TRBJ1-4
TGTGCCAGCAGCCAAGGAGTTAGTGCGGCTAATGAAAAACTGTTTTTT
CASSQGVSAANEKLFF
>TRBV19|NA|NA|TRBJ2-1
TGTGCCAGTAGTATTTTCAGGAGGGCCTCCTACAATGAGCAGTTCTTC
CASSIFRRASYNEQFF
>TRBV9|once|NA|TRBJ2-1
TGTGCCAGCAGCGTAGGCGCGGGGATCAGATCGAATGAGCAGTTCTTC
CASSVGAGIRSNEQFF
>TRBV15|NA|NA|TRBJ1-6
TGTGCCACCAGCAGAGACCGCTTCAGGGAGGATAATTCACCCCTCCACTTT
CATSRDRFREDNSPLHF
>TRBV18|NA|TRBD1|TRBJ2-2
TGTGCCAGCTCACCAGGACAGGGCACCGGGGAGCTGTTTTTT
CASSPGQGTGELFF
>TRBV27|NA|NA|TRBJ2-2
TGTGCCAGCAGCCGCACCTCGGGCAGGGCGGACACCGGGGAGCTGTTTTTT
CASSRTSGRADTGELFF
>TRBV24-1|NA|TRBD1|TRBJ1-2
TGTGCCACCAGTGACTCGGGACAGGCCTATGGCTACACCTTC
CATSDSGQAYGYTF
>TRBV5-1|NA|TRBD2|TRBJ2-5
TGCGCCAGCAGCTTGGTTAGCGGGAGCATTGAGACCCAGTACTTC
CASSLVSGSIETQYF
>TRBV15|NA|NA|TRBJ2-1
TGTGCCACCAGCAGAGAACCAGGGATCAATGAGCAGTTCTTC
CATSREPGINEQFF
>TRBV6-6|NA|TRBD1|TRBJ2-2
TGTGCCAGCAGTCCCCGTTGGACAGGGGGCTACACCGGGGAGCTGTTTTTT
CASSPRWTGGYTGELFF
>TRBV10-3|NA|NA|TRBJ1-1
TGTGCCATCAGTGAGAACGGCGGAGGATTAAACACTGAAGCTTTCTTT
CAISENGGGLNTEAFF
>TRBV3-1/TRBV3-2|NA|NA|TRBJ1-2
TGTGCCAGCAGCACGGGGAGGGTCAAGGGCTATGGCTACACCTTC
CASSTGRVKGYGYTF
>TRBV9|NA|TRBD1|TRBJ1-2
TGTGCCAGCAGCTCGACAGGTCAGGGGGACTATGGCTACACCTTC
CASSSTGQGDYGYTF
>TRBV6-4|NA|TRBD2|TRBJ2-3
TGTGCCAGCAACGGACTAGCGGGGGGGGTTCGAACAGATACGCAGTATTTT
CASNGLAGGVRTDTQYF
>TRBV5-1|NA|NA|TRBJ1-2
TGCGCCAGCAGCTTTAGGGGAGGTGGCGGTGGCTACACCTTC
CASSFRGGGGGYTF
>TRBV28|few|TRBD1|TRBJ1-1
TGTGCCAGCAGCCTCTCAGGGGGTTATCACACTGAAGCTTTCTTT
CASSLSGGYHTEAFF
>TRBV11-2|NA|TRBD1|TRBJ1-4
TGTGCCAGCAGCTTAGACCTGGACAGGGGTAATGAAAAACTGTTTTTT
CASSLDLDRGNEKLFF
>TRBV2|NA|TRBD2|TRBJ2-5
TGTGCCAGCAGGGCGGGAGTGCAAGAGACCCAGTACTTC
CASRAGVQETQYF